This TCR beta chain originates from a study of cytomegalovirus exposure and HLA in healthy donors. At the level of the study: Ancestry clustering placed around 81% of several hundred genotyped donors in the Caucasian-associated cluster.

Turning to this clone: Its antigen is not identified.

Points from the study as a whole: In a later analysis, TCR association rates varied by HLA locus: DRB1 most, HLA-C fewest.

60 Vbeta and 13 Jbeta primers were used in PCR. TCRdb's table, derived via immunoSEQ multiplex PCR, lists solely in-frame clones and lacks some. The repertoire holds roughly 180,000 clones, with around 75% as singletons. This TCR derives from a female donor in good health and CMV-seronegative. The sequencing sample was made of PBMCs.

The CDR3 here is CASSPLGGWEKLFF. The DNA of the CDR3 is TGCGCCAGCAGCCCCCTCGGGGGGTGGGAAAAACTGTTTTTT. This chain joins TRBV5-1 and TRBJ1-4; the D gene is possibly TRBD1 (5 bases). The CDR3 is 14 residues long. Germline loops: CDR1 SGHRS, CDR2 YFSETQ. V was cut by 4 bases and J by 8 bases, with 15 bases left in between.